These 5 T cell receptor gamma chains originate from one sample sequenced in a study of gamma-delta T cells after stem cell transplantation. TCRdb fed the RT-PCR reads into CATT to redo clone calling. The top ten hold approximately 30% of the sample, which has some 1,700 gamma-chain clones, around 3.5% seen once. The sequenced sample was gamma-delta T cells. Receptor source: a human donor. It is not recorded whose cells these are; they may come from a transplant donor.

Of note for this clone: This sequence may be a read error, since a much larger clone differs from it by one base. Other DNA sequences of this sample code for an identical CDR3. The chain couples TRGV9 to TRGJ1 or TRGJ2. CDR3 size: 13 residues. CDR1 GITISATS and CDR2 ISYDGTV come from the germline V gene (reference sequence). The CDR3 reads CALWDLQGGKKLF. The CDR3 nucleotides are TGTGCCTTGTGGGATCTGCAAGGGGGTAAGAAGCTCTTT.

This clone was observed a handful of times. A junction boundary mismatches the germline segment, possibly from a read error. The J gene is TRGJP, the V gene TRGV9. Germline lookup yields CDR1 GITISATS and CDR2 ISYDGTV (reference sequence). The length of the CDR3 is 16 residues. CDR3 residues: CALWEVFGLGKKIRVF. In DNA form, the CDR3 reads TGTGCCTTGTGGGAGGTGTTCGGGTTGGGCAAAAAAATCAGGGTATTT.

This clone was detected a few times. A clone one base away is much larger, so this may be a read error. The genes are TRGV9 and TRGJP. After removal of 0 bases from V and 9 bases from J, the junction contained 5 bases not matched to a gene. CDR3 length: 16 amino acids. Germline assignment: CDR1 GITISATS and CDR2 ISYDGTV (reference sequence). In nucleotides, the CDR3 is TGTGCCTTGTGGGAGGTGAAGGCGTTGGGCAAAAAAATCAAGGTATTT. Encoded protein: CALWEVKALGKKIKVF.

Remarks on this clone: With a much larger clone just one base away, this may be a read error. Other DNA sequences in this sample translate to the same CDR3. The chain is built from TRGV9 and TRGJP. V lost 0 bases to trimming and J lost 3 bases; unmatched junction nucleotides: 2. Germline V gene lookup returns CDR1 GITISATS and CDR2 ISYDGTV (reference sequence). The CDR3 consists of 17 residues. The CDR3, as DNA: TGTGCCTTGTGGGAGGTGCTGCAAGAGTTGGGCAAAAAAATCAAGGTATTT. It codes for CALWEVLQELGKKIKVF.

By frequency in the sample, this clone is medium-sized (0.01 to 0.1%). The chain carries TRGV3 and TRGJ1 or TRGJ2. The CDR3 covers 16 residues. Germline values: CDR1 VTNTFY, CDR2 YDVSTARD (reference sequence). The V gene end was trimmed by 0 bases and the J gene end by 7 bases; junction bases not matched to a gene: 15. The CDR3 DNA reads TGTGCCACCTGGGACAGGTTTGGGGCCCGGAGGTATAAGAAACTCTTT. The encoded protein is CATWDRFGARRYKKLF.